This T cell receptor beta chain emerged from a study of blood T cell repertoires in COVID-19. Trimming took 3 bases from V and 6 from J; bases not matched to a gene: 11. The CDR3 runs to 16 residues. Germline CDR1 and CDR2: LNHNV and YYDKDF (reference sequence). Clones were read by immunoSEQ multiplex PCR, and TCRdb kept only the in-frame ones, dropping some. Of about 270,000 clones in the sample, about nine tenths were seen once. Sequences were obtained from peripheral blood. The sequence was collected from a man in his forties with active or convalescent COVID-19. The gene calls are TRBV15 and TRBJ1-2; 9 bases are shared with TRBD1. CDR3: CATSRHTGGKRDGYTF. Here the CDR3 DNA reads TGTGCCACCAGCAGGCACACAGGGGGCAAAAGGGATGGCTACACCTTC.